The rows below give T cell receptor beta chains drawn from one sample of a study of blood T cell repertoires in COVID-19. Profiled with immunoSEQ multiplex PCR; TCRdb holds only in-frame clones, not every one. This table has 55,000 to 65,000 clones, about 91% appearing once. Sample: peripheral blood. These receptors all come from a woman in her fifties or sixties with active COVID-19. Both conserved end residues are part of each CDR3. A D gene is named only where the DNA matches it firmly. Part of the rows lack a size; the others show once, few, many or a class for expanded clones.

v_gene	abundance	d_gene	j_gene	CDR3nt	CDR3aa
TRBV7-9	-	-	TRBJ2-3	TGTGCCAGCAGCTTAGCGGCCTCAGATACGCAGTATTTT	CASSLAASDTQYF
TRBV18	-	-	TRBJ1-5	TGTGCCAGCTCAGATGATGGGCTGGTCCAGCCCCAGCATTTT	CASSDDGLVQPQHF
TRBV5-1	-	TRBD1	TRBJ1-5	TGCGCCAGCAGCCGGACAGGTGATCAGCCCCAGCATTTT	CASSRTGDQPQHF
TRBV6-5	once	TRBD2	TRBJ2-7	TGTGCCAGCAGTACATCCGGGGGGACCTACGAGCAGTACTTC	CASSTSGGTYEQYF
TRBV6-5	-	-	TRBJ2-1	TGTGCCAGCAGTTTGACTGAGGGTGAGCAGTTCTTC	CASSLTEGEQFF
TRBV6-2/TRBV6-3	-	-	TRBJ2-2	TGTGCCAGCAGTTATCTGGCCAACACCGGGGAGCTGTTTTTT	CASSYLANTGELFF
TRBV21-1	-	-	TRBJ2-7	TGTGCCAGCAGCAAGAGGGCCTACGAGCAGTACTTC	CASSKRAYEQYF
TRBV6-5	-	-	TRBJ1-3	TGTGCCAGCAGTTACGAACCCCCGGGAGGAAACACCATATATTTT	CASSYEPPGGNTIYF
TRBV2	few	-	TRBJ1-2	TGTGCCAGCAGTGAAGACAGGCCTCTTAACTATGGCTACACCTTC	CASSEDRPLNYGYTF
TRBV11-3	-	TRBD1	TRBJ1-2	TGTGCCAGCAGCTTAACCCGGTTTGAGACAGGGCATAACTATGGCTACACCTTC	CASSLTRFETGHNYGYTF
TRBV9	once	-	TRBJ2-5	TGTGCCAGCAGCGTAGGCGCGGGGGCCCTAACCCAGTACTTC	CASSVGAGALTQYF
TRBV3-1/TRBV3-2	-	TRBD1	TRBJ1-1	TGTGCCAGCAGCCAAGGGCCGGGACAGGGCTTCGCTTTCTTT	CASSQGPGQGFAFF
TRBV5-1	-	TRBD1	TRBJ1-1	TGCGCCAGCAGCTTGCTATCAGGGGGTAATTTAGCTTTCTTT	CASSLLSGGNLAFF
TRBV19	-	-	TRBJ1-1	TGTGCCAGTAATCTGGGGGCGCGGGCTTTCTTT	CASNLGARAFF
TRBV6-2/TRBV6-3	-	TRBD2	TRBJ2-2	TGTGCCAGCAGTTGGGGGGGGAGCGGGGAGCTGTTTTTT	CASSWGGSGELFF
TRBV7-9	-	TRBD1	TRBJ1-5	TGTGCCAGCAGCTTAAAGAGTGGACAGGGTCACTCTCCCCAGCATTTT	CASSLKSGQGHSPQHF
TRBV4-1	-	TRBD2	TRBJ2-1	TGCGCCAGCAGCCAAGGGCAGGGACTAGCGGTTGAGCAGTTCTTC	CASSQGQGLAVEQFF
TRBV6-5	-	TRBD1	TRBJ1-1	TGTGCCAGCAATTCCTCTCCCCGGGACAGTAATGAAGCTTTCTTT	CASNSSPRDSNEAFF
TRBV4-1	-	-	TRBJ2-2	TGCGCCAGCAGCCAAAGGAACAGGGAGGGCACCGGGGAGCTGTTTTTT	CASSQRNREGTGELFF
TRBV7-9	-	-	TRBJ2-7	TGTGCCAGCAGCACAGAGTGGGGGCTCCGTAGCGAGCAGTACTTC	CASSTEWGLRSEQYF
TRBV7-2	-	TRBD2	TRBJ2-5	TGTGCCAGCAGCCAAGGAGCCGGGGGGGAGACCCAGTACTTC	CASSQGAGGETQYF
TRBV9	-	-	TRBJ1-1	TGTGCCAGCAGCGTAGCGGGGGATATGAACACTGAAGCTTTCTTT	CASSVAGDMNTEAFF
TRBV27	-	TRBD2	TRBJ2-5	TGTGCCAGCAGTTTTGGGTCCCTAGCGGGGCGCGGGGAGACCCAGTACTTC	CASSFGSLAGRGETQYF
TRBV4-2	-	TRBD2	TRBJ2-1	TGTGCCAGCAGCCAATTAGCGGGGGGCTACAATGAGCAGTTCTTC	CASSQLAGGYNEQFF
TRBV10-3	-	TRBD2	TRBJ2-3	TGTGCCATCAGTGATCCAGCGGGGGGATCAGATACGCAGTATTTT	CAISDPAGGSDTQYF
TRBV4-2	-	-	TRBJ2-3	TGTGCCAGCTCAGGGAATACGCAGTATTTT	CASSGNTQYF
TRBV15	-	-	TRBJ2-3	TGTGCCACCAGCAGAGATCTCCTTTCGAGGGGCACAGATACGCAGTATTTT	CATSRDLLSRGTDTQYF
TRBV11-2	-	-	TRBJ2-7	TGTGCCAGCAGCTCCGAGGCAGGGTTTTCCTCCTACGAGCAGTACTTC	CASSSEAGFSSYEQYF
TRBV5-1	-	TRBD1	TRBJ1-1	TGCGCCAGCAGCCCGGGGACAGGGGGGCAAACTGAAGCTTTCTTT	CASSPGTGGQTEAFF
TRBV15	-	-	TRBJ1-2	TGTGCCACCAGCAGAGCGCAGTCCTATGGCTACACCTTC	CATSRAQSYGYTF
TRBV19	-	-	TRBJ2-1	TGTGCCACCAACCTGGCTAGGGGCAGCTACAATGAGCAGTTCTTC	CATNLARGSYNEQFF
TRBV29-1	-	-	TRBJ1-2	TGCAGCGTTGAGGTCGATAGGAGTACTGGCTACACCTTC	CSVEVDRSTGYTF
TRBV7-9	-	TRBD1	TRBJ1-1	TGTGCCAGCAGCTTGGGACAGTTGAACACTGAAGCTTTCTTT	CASSLGQLNTEAFF
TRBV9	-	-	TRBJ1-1	TGTGCCAGCAGCGTAGCTGCAGGGGTGGAAACTGAAGCTTTCTTT	CASSVAAGVETEAFF
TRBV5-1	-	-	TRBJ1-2	TGCGCCAGCAGCGCTTCTCCGGCGGGGAGTTATGGCTACACCTTC	CASSASPAGSYGYTF
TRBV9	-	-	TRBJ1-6	TGTGCCAGCAGCGGCACAGGGTTAGGGAATTCACCCCTCCACTTT	CASSGTGLGNSPLHF
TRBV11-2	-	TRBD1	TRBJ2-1	TGTGCCAGCAGCTCCCGGGGACAGGGGACCGAGTTCTTC	CASSSRGQGTEFF
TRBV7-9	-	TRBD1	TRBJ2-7	TGTGCCAGCAGCTTGACAGGGTCAAGGGAGCAGTACTTC	CASSLTGSREQYF
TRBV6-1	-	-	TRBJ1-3	TGTGCCAGCAGTGAAGTGGGCAGAGCTGGAAACACCATATATTTT	CASSEVGRAGNTIYF
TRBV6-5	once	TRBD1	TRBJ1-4	TGTGCCAGCAGCTCCTCAGGGGGCGGGCATGAAAAACTGTTTTTT	CASSSSGGGHEKLFF
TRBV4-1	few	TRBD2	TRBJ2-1	TGCGCCAGCAGCCAAGGGCGGGGGTCCCTCAATGAGCAGTTCTTC	CASSQGRGSLNEQFF
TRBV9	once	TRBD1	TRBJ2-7	TGTGCCAGCAAGACGGGACAGTTCCTTGTGCCCAAGAGAGAGCAGTACTTC	CASKTGQFLVPKREQYF
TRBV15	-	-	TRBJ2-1	TGTGCCACCAGCAGAGACGGGGTCTACTCCTACAATGAGCAGTTCTTC	CATSRDGVYSYNEQFF
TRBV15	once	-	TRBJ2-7	TGTGCCACCAGCAATTCGGGACTCCTCTACGAGCAGTACTTC	CATSNSGLLYEQYF
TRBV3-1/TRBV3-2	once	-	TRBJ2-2	TGTGCCAGCAGCTTCCGGACACCAACGAACACCGGGGAGCTGTTTTTT	CASSFRTPTNTGELFF
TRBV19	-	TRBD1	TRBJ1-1	TGTGCCACCCACCCCCGAGGGGACAGGGCCGTTATAGGGAACACTGAAGCTTTCTTT	CATHPRGDRAVIGNTEAFF
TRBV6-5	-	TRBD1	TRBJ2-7	TGTGCCAGCAGTTTCTCGGGACAGAGGAACGAGCAGTACTTC	CASSFSGQRNEQYF
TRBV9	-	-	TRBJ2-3	TGTGCCAGCAGCGAAGCTAGCACAGATACGCAGTATTTT	CASSEASTDTQYF
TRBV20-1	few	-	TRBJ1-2	TGCAGTGCTAGACAGGGGTATGGCTACACCTTC	CSARQGYGYTF
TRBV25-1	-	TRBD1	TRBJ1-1	TGTGCCAGCAGTCCCCCGACAGGGGGTTTGACTGAAGCTTTCTTT	CASSPPTGGLTEAFF
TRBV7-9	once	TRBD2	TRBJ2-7	TGTGCCAGCAGCCCACAGGGACTAGCGGGGTACGAGCAGTACTTC	CASSPQGLAGYEQYF
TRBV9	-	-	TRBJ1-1	TGTGCCAGCAGCGGGGGGGTAGGCCTTAGGAACACTGAAGCTTTCTTT	CASSGGVGLRNTEAFF
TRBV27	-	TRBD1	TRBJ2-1	TGTGCCACTCGACGTGGGACAGGGATCTTCAATGAGCAGTTCTTC	CATRRGTGIFNEQFF
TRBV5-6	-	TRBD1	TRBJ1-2	TGTGCCAGCAGCAGGACAGGCTCTAACTATGGCTACACCTTC	CASSRTGSNYGYTF
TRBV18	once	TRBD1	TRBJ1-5	TGTGCCAGCTCACCGGCAGGGGGCAAGAGCAATCAGCCCCAGCATTTT	CASSPAGGKSNQPQHF
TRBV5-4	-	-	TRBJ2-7	TGTGCCAGCAGCTTGGAGCTAGCCGCCTACGAGCAGTACTTC	CASSLELAAYEQYF
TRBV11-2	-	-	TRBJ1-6	TGTGCCAGCAGCCCACTTCGGGGGAATTCACCCCTCCACTTT	CASSPLRGNSPLHF
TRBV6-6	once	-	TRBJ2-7	TGTGCCAGCAGTTTCAGGGAGGCCGAGCAGTACTTC	CASSFREAEQYF
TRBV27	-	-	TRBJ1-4	TGTGCCAGCAAACCGGGAGCAACTAATGAAAAACTGTTTTTT	CASKPGATNEKLFF